This TCR beta chain was sequenced during a study of blood T cell repertoires in COVID-19. Whole-study context: In each case, the material was cDNA or gDNA derived from T cells, B-cell-depleted T cells, or PBMCs.

Germline trimming cut 7 bases from V and 4 bases from J; bases unmatched to any gene: 4. The CDR3 has 14 residues. Per germline, CDR1 LNHDA and CDR2 SQIVND (reference sequence). Profiling relied on immunoSEQ multiplex PCR, and the TCRdb table lists in-frame clones only, not all of them. This table holds fewer than 300,000 clones, approximately 81% found once. The table lists this clone with a count of one. The clonotype originates from a woman aged 18-30 years with acute or convalescent COVID-19. The chain uses TRBV19 and TRBJ2-1; 10 bases are shared with TRBD2. The sequencing input was peripheral blood. The CDR3 region has the DNA TGTGCCAGTAAAGAACTAGCGGGATACAATGAGCAGTTCTTC. Amino acid sequence: CASKELAGYNEQFF.